This passage covers 23 T cell receptor beta chains from one sample sequenced in a study of blood T cell repertoires in COVID-19. Sequenced by immunoSEQ multiplex PCR; TCRdb stores in-frame clones only, minus some. The sample carries approximately 100,000 clones, 85% recorded once. The specimen was peripheral blood. The receptor source for this set is a man older than 75 with acute or convalescent COVID-19.

This sequence joins TRBV4-1 and TRBJ1-6, with 8 bases that match TRBD1. The CDR3 length is 15 residues. Germline CDR1 and CDR2: MGHRA and YSYEKL. The V gene end was trimmed by 3 bases and the J gene end by 10 bases; junction bases not matched to a gene: 8. CDR3 in DNA: TGCGCCAGCAGCCACAGCCGGGACAGGAGATCACCCCTCCACTTT. Its protein is CASSHSRDRRSPLHF.

This sequence joins TRBV19 and TRBJ1-4, with D possibly matching TRBD1 (6 bases). CDR1 and CDR2 from the germline V gene are LNHDA and SQIVND (reference sequence). Trimming cost V 8 bases and J 8 bases, with 12 bases left between them. The length of the CDR3 is 12 residues. Here the CDR3 DNA reads TGTGCCAGTGGGGGCCAGGCGGAAAAACTGTTTTTT. Protein sequence: CASGGQAEKLFF.

The J gene is TRBJ2-4, the V gene TRBV15, with D hard to call. The V gene lost 1 base and the J gene lost 0 bases, with 4 bases spanning the gap. This CDR3 is built from 14 residues. Germline CDR1 and CDR2: LNHNV and YYDKDF (reference sequence). DNA for the CDR3: TGTGCCACCAGCAGAGCAGGAGCCAAAAACATTCAGTACTTC. Translating it yields CATSRAGAKNIQYF.

A single count supports this clone. V usage is TRBV19 and J usage is TRBJ1-1; a weak D match, TRBD1 (5 bases). The CDR3 covers 16 residues. Per germline, CDR1 LNHDA and CDR2 SQIVND (reference sequence). The ends were cut back, 5 bases at V and 4 bases at J, with 20 bases in the middle. CDR3 sequence reads: CASSDPLGASSTEAFF. CDR3 in DNA: TGTGCCAGTAGTGACCCATTAGGGGCCTCGAGCACTGAAGCTTTCTTT.

This chain connects TRBV7-3 to TRBJ1-1; D gene uncertain. Germline loops: CDR1 SGHTA, CDR2 FQGTGA. The germline V and J ends were trimmed by 4 bases and 4 bases, with 16 bases remaining between them. CDR3 size: 15 residues. CDR3 sequence reads: CASSSTRLERTEAFF. The CDR3 DNA follows: TGTGCCAGCAGCTCTACTCGTTTGGAGCGCACTGAAGCTTTCTTT.

The V call is TRBV29-1, the J call TRBJ2-7, with D possibly being TRBD1 (6 bases). From germline, CDR1 is SQVTM and CDR2 ANQGSEA. The CDR3 totals 12 residues. V dropped 5 bases and J dropped 2 bases, with 10 bases sitting between them. The CDR3 nucleotides are TGCAGCGTTCAGGGGTCAGCCTACGAGCAGTACTTC. Amino acids: CSVQGSAYEQYF.

The CDR3 reads CASSRRQGSTEAFF. CDR3 nucleotides: TGTGCCAGCAGCCGTCGACAGGGTTCAACTGAAGCTTTCTTT. V usage is TRBV5-8 and J usage is TRBJ1-1; 7 nucleotides match TRBD1. V dropped 4 bases and J dropped 5; count of bases not matched to a gene: 8. Germline lookup yields CDR1 SGHTS and CDR2 YDEGEE. The CDR3 is made up of 14 amino acids.

DNA of the CDR3: TGTGCCAGCAGCCTACAGGGACAGTATAATGAAAAACTGTTTTTT. It encodes CASSLQGQYNEKLFF. The chain links TRBV7-9 to TRBJ1-4, with 7 bases fitting TRBD1. V shed 5 bases and J 4 bases; nucleotides not matched to a gene: 7. The CDR3 has 15 residues. Per the germline V gene, CDR1 is SEHNR and CDR2 is FQNEAQ (reference sequence).

V usage is TRBV6-5 and J usage is TRBJ1-1; TRBD1 aligns across 7 bases. The CDR3 has 15 amino acids. J lost 2 bases, V lost 2 bases, and 5 bases had no gene match. Germline V gene data show CDR1 as MNHEY and CDR2 as SVGAGI. The CDR3 sequence: CASSYGGGGNTEAFF. CDR3 DNA: TGTGCCAGCAGTTACGGAGGGGGCGGCAACACTGAAGCTTTCTTT.

This clone was found once. This chain connects TRBV2 to TRBJ1-4; 7 positions agree with TRBD1. Germline V lookup: CDR1 SNHLY, CDR2 FYNNEI. The CDR3 consists of 15 residues. V lost 2 bases, J lost 5 bases, and 5 bases stayed unmatched. CDR3 sequence (DNA): TGTGCCAGCAGTGAATATGGGACAGAGAATGAAAAACTGTTTTTT. Translated: CASSEYGTENEKLFF.

The chain links TRBV3-1 (or the pseudogene TRBV3-2) to TRBJ1-2; 8 bases align to TRBD1. CDR3 length: 15 residues. The trim removed 4 bases at V and 4 bases at J, leaving 8 bases unmatched. Germline V CDR1 and CDR2: LGHDT, YNNKEL (reference sequence). CDR3 sequence (DNA): TGTGCCAGCAGCCTAGACAGGGGCGGCGGCTATGGCTACACCTTC. Protein sequence: CASSLDRGGGYGYTF.

V and J are TRBV19 and TRBJ1-5; possible D gene TRBD1, 5 bases. Trimming removed 8 bases from V and 2 bases from J, with 13 bases in between. Germline values: CDR1 LNHDA, CDR2 SQIVND (reference sequence). The CDR3 runs 14 residues. The CDR3 loop reads CASVVEGGNQPQHF. In DNA form, the CDR3 reads TGTGCCAGTGTCGTTGAAGGGGGCAATCAGCCCCAGCATTTT.

This chain joins TRBV28 and TRBJ1-1; D is perhaps TRBD1 (5 bases). Germline V gene data show CDR1 as MDHEN and CDR2 as SYDVKM. This CDR3 contains 14 residues. V was trimmed by 10 bases and J by 4 bases, leaving 19 bases between them. The CDR3 bases are TGTGCCACCAATCCAGGGTTCCTGAGCACTGAAGCTTTCTTT. Protein product: CATNPGFLSTEAFF.

The chain joins TRBV19 to TRBJ1-1; 8 positions agree with TRBD1. J gave up 10 bases and V 6 bases, and 7 bases lay outside the gene matches. CDR3 length: 12 residues. CDR1 is LNHDA and CDR2 is SQIVND in the germline V gene (reference sequence). For the CDR3, the DNA is TGTGCCAGTAGGGAGGACAGGGACGCAGCTTTCTTT. Its translation is CASREDRDAAFF.

The sample holds one count of this clone. The CDR3: CASSQEAPPESSGYTF. The CDR3 DNA reads as TGCGCCAGCAGCCAAGAAGCCCCACCCGAGAGTTCTGGCTACACCTTC. V usage is TRBV4-1 and J usage is TRBJ1-2; D remains ambiguous. Germline loops: CDR1 MGHRA, CDR2 YSYEKL. This CDR3 is built from 16 residues. The V end was cut by 0 bases, the J end by 7 bases, with 18 bases between.

The chain links TRBV5-4 to TRBJ1-1; TRBD1 aligns across 8 bases. The CDR3 length is 14 residues. V dropped 1 base and J dropped 4; count of bases not matched to a gene: 3. Germline assignment: CDR1 SGHNT and CDR2 YYREEE (reference sequence). The CDR3 region is CASSLPGGITEAFF. The CDR3, as DNA: TGTGCCAGCAGCTTGCCAGGGGGCATCACTGAAGCTTTCTTT.

The chain employs TRBV6-5 and TRBJ2-3; 7 nucleotides align to TRBD1. Germline V lookup: CDR1 MNHEY, CDR2 SVGAGI. The CDR3 spans 15 residues. V lost 6 bases and J lost 4; bases outside the gene matches: 10. The CDR3, as DNA: TGTGCCAGCAGGATCACAGGGGATGGTTCAGATACGCAGTATTTT. Translating it yields CASRITGDGSDTQYF.

The rearrangement links TRBV6-6 to TRBJ2-7, with a possible D match to TRBD1 (6 bases). The CDR3 has 13 residues. Germline V gene lookup returns CDR1 MNHNY and CDR2 SVGAGI (reference sequence). The V and J ends lost 5 bases and 6 bases respectively, with 14 bases between them. The CDR3 bases are TGTGCCAGCAGTGCCACAGGGTTTCGCGAGCAGTACTTC. Residues: CASSATGFREQYF.

This chain links TRBV27 with TRBJ2-7, with D possibly being TRBD1 (5 bases). The CDR3 has 18 residues. CDR1 is MNHEY and CDR2 is SMNVEV in the germline V gene (reference sequence). Deletions cut 3 bases from V and 4 bases from J, with 25 bases between. The chain's CDR3 is CASSFRPRGASPGYEQYF. DNA for the CDR3: TGTGCCAGCAGTTTCCGACCCCGTGGGGCTTCCCCTGGATACGAGCAGTACTTC.

This chain links TRBV29-1 with TRBJ2-1; 13 bases agree with TRBD2. The germline V gene encodes CDR1 SQVTM and CDR2 ANQGSEA. The CDR3 covers 17 residues. Trimming at V came to 4 bases and at J to 1 base, leaving 7 bases not matched to a gene. CDR3 loop: CSVGTSGRRTSYNEQFF. CDR3 in DNA: TGCAGCGTTGGGACTAGCGGGAGACGCACTTCCTACAATGAGCAGTTCTTC.

This chain connects TRBV28 to TRBJ1-1, with 7 bases matching TRBD1. This CDR3 is 13 amino acids long. The V segment lost 5 bases and the J segment 4 bases; nucleotides outside the gene matches: 4. Germline lookup yields CDR1 MDHEN and CDR2 SYDVKM. The CDR3, as DNA: TGTGCCAGCAGTAATGACAGGGCCACTGAAGCTTTCTTT. Translating it yields CASSNDRATEAFF.

CDR3 coding DNA: TGTGCCAGCAATAGCTTGGTCTATGGCAGGGCTAACTATGGCTACACCTTC. Translation: CASNSLVYGRANYGYTF. The chain combines TRBV7-2 with TRBJ1-2; TRBD1 is a possible D gene (5 bases). Germline V gives CDR1 SGHTA, CDR2 FQGNSA. This CDR3 spans 17 amino acids. The germline V and J ends were trimmed by 7 bases and 0 bases, with 21 bases remaining between them.

The rearrangement links TRBV4-3 to TRBJ2-1, with TRBD1 as a possible D gene (6 bases). Germline V CDR1 and CDR2: LGHNA, YSLEER. Deletions cut 1 base from V and 2 bases from J, with 9 bases between. The CDR3 sequence is 15 residues long. The chain's CDR3 is CASSQGRTAYNEQFF. CDR3 bases: TGCGCCAGCAGCCAAGGGCGGACAGCCTACAATGAGCAGTTCTTC.